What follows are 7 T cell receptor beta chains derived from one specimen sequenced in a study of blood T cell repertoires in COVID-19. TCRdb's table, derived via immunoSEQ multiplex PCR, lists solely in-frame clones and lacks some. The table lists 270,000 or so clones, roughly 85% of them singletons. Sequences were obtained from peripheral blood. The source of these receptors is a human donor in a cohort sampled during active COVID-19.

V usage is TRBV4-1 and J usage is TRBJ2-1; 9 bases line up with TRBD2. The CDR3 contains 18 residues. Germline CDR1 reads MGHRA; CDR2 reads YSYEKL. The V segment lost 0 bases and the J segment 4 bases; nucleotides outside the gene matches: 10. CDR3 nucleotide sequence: TGCGCCAGCAGCCAAGAAAGGGATAGCGGGAGTTTGTACAATGAGCAGTTCTTC. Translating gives CASSQERDSGSLYNEQFF.

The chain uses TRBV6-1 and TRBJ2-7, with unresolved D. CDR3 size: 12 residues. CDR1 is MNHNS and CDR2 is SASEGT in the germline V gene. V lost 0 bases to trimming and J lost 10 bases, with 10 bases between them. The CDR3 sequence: CASSEAYGKQYF. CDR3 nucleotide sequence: TGTGCCAGCAGTGAAGCGTACGGTAAACAGTACTTC.

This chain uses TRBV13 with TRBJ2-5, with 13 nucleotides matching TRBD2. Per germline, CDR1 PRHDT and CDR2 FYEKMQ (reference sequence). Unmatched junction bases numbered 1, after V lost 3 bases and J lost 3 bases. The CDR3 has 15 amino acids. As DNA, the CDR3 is TGTGCCAGCAGCTTGGGACTAGCGGGGAAAGAGACCCAGTACTTC. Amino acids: CASSLGLAGKETQYF.

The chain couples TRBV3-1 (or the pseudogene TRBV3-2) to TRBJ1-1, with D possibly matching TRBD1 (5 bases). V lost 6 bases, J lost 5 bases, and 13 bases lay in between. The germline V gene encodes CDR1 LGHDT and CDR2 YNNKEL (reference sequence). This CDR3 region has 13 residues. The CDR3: CASRKREGTEAFF. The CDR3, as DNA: TGTGCCAGCAGGAAGAGGGAGGGGACTGAAGCTTTCTTT.

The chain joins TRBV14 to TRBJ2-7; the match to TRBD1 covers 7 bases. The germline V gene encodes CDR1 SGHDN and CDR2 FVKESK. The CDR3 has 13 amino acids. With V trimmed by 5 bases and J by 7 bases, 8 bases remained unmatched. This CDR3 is CASSARTGREQYF. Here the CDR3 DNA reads TGTGCCAGCAGCGCCCGGACAGGCCGGGAGCAGTACTTC.

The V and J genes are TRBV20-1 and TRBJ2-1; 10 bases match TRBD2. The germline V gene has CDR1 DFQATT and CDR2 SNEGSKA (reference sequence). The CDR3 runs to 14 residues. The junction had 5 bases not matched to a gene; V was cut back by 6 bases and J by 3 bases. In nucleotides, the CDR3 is TGCAGTGCAAGTAGCGGGAGGTTCTACAATGAGCAGTTCTTC. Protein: CSASSGRFYNEQFF.

In DNA, the CDR3 is TGTGCCAGCAGTGACCCACCGGGGACAGGGGGCTCCTACGAGCAGTACTTC. Translating gives CASSDPPGTGGSYEQYF. The rearrangement joins TRBV6-1 to TRBJ2-7; TRBD1 matches 11 bases. Germline CDR1 MNHNS, CDR2 SASEGT. Trimming removed 3 bases from V and 0 bases from J; junction bases left unmatched: 7. CDR3 size: 17 residues.